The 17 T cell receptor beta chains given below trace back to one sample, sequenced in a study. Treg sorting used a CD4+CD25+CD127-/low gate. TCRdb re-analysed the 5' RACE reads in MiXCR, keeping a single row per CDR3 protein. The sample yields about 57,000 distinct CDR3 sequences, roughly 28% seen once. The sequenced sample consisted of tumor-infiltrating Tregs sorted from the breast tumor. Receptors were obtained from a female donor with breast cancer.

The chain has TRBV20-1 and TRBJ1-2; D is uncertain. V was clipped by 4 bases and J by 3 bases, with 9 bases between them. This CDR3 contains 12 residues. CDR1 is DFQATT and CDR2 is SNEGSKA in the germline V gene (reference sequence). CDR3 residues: CSAKDLYYGYTF. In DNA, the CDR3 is TGCAGTGCTAAAGACTTATACTATGGCTACACCTTC.

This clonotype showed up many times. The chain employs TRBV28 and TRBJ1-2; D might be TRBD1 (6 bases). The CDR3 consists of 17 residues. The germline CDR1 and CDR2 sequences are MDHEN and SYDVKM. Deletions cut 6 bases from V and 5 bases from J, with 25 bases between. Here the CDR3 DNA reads TGTGCCAGCAGACTACGGGTCTTGGGGGCGCGGGGGTATGGCTACACCTTC. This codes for CASRLRVLGARGYGYTF.

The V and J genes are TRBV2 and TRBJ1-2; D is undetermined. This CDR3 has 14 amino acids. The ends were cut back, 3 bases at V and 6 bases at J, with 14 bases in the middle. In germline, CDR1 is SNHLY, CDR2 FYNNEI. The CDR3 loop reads CASSDRRVSDGYTF. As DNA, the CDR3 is TGTGCCAGCAGTGACCGACGGGTGTCGGATGGCTACACCTTC.

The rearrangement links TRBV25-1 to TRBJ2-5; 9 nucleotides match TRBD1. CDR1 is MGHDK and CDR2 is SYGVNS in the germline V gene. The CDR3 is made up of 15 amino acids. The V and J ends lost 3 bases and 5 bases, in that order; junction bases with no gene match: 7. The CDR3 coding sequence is TGTGCCAGCAGTGATCCCCTACAGGGGGCTGAGACCCAGTACTTC. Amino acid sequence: CASSDPLQGAETQYF.

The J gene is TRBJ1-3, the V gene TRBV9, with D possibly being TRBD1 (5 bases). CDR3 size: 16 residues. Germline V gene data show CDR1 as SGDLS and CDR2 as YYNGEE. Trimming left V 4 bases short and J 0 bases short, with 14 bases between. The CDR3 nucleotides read TGTGCCAGCAGCCCAGCAGGGAGCCACTCTGGAAACACCATATATTTT. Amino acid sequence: CASSPAGSHSGNTIYF.

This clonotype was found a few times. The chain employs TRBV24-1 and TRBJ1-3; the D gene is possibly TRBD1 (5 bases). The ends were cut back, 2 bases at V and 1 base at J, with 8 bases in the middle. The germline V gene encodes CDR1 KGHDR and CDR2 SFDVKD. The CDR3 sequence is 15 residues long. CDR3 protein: CATSDSRGSGNTIYF. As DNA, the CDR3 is TGTGCCACCAGTGATTCTCGGGGGTCTGGAAACACCATATATTTT.

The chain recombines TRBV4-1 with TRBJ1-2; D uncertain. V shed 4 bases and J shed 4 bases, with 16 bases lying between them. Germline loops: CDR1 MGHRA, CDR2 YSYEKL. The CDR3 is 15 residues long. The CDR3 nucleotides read TGCGCCAGCAGCCCAGGAGTGTGGGGTGCCTATGGCTACACCTTC. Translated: CASSPGVWGAYGYTF.

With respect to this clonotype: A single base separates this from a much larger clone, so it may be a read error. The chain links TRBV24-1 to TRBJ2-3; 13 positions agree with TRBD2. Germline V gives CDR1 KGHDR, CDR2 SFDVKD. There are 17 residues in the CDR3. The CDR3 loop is CATSDWWTSGSTDTQCF. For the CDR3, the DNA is TGTGCCACCAGTGATTGGTGGACTAGCGGGAGCACAGATACGCAGTGTTTT.

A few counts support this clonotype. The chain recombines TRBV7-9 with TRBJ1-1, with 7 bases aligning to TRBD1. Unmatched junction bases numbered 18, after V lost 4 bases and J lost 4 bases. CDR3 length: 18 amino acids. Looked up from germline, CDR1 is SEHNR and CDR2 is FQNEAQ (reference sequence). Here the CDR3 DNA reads TGTGCCAGCAGCTCCGGCCAAGGGGGCTTTAATCGGGTCACTGAAGCTTTCTTT. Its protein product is CASSSGQGGFNRVTEAFF.

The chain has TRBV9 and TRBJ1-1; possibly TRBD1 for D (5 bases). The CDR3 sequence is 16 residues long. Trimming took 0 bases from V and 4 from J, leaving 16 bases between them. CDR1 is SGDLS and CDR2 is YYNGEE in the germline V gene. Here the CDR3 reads CASSVATGGPLTEAFF. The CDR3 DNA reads TGTGCCAGCAGCGTAGCTACGGGGGGACCCCTCACTGAAGCTTTCTTT. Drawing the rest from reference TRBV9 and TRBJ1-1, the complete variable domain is DSGVTQTPKHLITATGQRVTLRCSPRSGDLSVYWYQQSLDQGLQFLIQYYNGEERAKGNILERFSAQQFPDLHSELNLSSLELGDSALYFCASSVATGGPLTEAFFGQGTRLTVV.

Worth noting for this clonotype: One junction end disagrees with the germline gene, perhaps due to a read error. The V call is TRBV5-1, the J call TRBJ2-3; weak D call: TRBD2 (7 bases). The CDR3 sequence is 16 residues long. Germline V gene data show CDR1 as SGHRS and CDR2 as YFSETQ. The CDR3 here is CASSLAPGGTTDTQNF. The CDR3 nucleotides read TGCGCCAGCAGCTTGGCCCCGGGGGGCACCACAGATACGCAGAATTTT.

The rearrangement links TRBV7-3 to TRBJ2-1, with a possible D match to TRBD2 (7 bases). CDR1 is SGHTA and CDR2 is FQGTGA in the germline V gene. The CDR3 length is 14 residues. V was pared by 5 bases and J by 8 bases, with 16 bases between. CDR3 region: CASSRFGGGDEQFF. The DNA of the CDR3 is TGTGCCAGCAGCCGGTTTGGGGGGGGCGATGAGCAGTTCTTC. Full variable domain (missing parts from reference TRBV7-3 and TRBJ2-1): GAGVSQTPSNKVTEKGKYVELRCDPISGHTALYWYRQSLGQGPEFLIYFQGTGAADDSGLPNDRFFAVRPEGSVSTLKIQRTERGDSAVYLCASSRFGGGDEQFFGPGTRLTVL.

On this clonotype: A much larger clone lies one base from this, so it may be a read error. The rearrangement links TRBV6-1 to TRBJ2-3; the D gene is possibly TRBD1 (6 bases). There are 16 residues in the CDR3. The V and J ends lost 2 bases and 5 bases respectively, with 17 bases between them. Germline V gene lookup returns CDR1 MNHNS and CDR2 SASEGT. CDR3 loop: CASSEIQGRTVDTQYF. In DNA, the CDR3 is TGTGCCAGCAGTGAAATACAGGGACGGACCGTAGATACGCAGTATTTT.

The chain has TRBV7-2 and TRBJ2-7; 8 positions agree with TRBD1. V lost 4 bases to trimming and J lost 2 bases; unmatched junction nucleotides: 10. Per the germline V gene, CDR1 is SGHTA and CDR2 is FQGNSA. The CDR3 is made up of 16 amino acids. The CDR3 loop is CASSSPRRTGTYEQYF. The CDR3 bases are TGTGCCAGCAGCTCCCCACGCCGGACAGGGACCTACGAGCAGTACTTC.

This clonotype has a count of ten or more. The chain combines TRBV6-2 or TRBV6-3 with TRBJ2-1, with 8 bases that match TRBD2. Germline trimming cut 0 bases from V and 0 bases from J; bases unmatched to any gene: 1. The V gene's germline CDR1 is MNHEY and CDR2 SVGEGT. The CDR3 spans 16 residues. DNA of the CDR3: TGTGCCAGCAGTTACTCCACTAGCGGCTCCTACAATGAGCAGTTCTTC. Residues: CASSYSTSGSYNEQFF.

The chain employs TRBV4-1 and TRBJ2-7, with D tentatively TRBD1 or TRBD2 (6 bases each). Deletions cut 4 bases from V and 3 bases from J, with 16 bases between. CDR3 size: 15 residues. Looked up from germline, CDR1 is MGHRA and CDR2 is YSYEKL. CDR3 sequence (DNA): TGCGCCAGCAGCCGGACGTGGGGGGCCTTCTACGAGCAGTACTTC. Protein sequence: CASSRTWGAFYEQYF.

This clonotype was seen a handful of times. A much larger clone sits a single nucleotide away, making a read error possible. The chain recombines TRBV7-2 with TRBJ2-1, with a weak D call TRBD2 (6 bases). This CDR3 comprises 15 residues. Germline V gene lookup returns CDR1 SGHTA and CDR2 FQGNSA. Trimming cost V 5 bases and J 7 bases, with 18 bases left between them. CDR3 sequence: CASSRPRLGRNEQFF. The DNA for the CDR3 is TGTGCCAGCAGCCGGCCGCGACTAGGCAGAAATGAGCAGTTCTTC.